One sample yielded the 15 T cell receptor beta chains listed below, sequenced in a study of cytomegalovirus exposure and HLA in healthy donors. TCRdb's copy holds only in-frame clones and misses some; the assay was immunoSEQ multiplex PCR. The data contain about 330,000 clones, 70% to 90% of them seen just once; the ten biggest clones take up about 0.8%. The material sequenced was PBMCs. The receptors shown here come from a woman between 18 and 30 years old in good health and CMV-seronegative.

This chain uses TRBV5-1 with TRBJ2-7, with no clear D. The CDR3 is 11 amino acids. Trimming shortened V by 4 bases and J by 5 bases, and 7 bases separated the two germline ends. Germline V lookup: CDR1 SGHRS, CDR2 YFSETQ. As DNA, the CDR3 is TGCGCCAGCAGCCAGTTCGACGAGCAGTACTTC. Its protein product is CASSQFDEQYF.

The chain is built from TRBV25-1 and TRBJ2-2; TRBD2 matches 8 bases. The V and J ends lost 1 base and 5 bases, in that order; junction bases with no gene match: 6. Germline assignment: CDR1 MGHDK and CDR2 SYGVNS. The CDR3 contains 16 residues. CDR3 in amino acids: CASSESSGSRTGELFF. As DNA, the CDR3 is TGTGCCAGCAGTGAATCCAGCGGGAGTAGAACCGGGGAGCTGTTTTTT.

V gene TRBV7-2 combines with J gene TRBJ1-2; no reliable D call. Trimming took off 6 bases at V and 5 bases at J, with 16 bases between the two ends. The germline V gene has CDR1 SGHTA and CDR2 FQGNSA. This CDR3 spans 14 amino acids. CDR3 DNA: TGTGCCAGCAGGGCCCACACAACATTTTATGGCTACACCTTC. Protein: CASRAHTTFYGYTF.

This sequence joins TRBV28 and TRBJ2-7, with TRBD1 identical over 10 bases. Germline CDR1 is MDHEN and CDR2 is SYDVKM. CDR3 length: 14 amino acids. The ends lost 3 bases at V and 8 bases at J; junction bases unmatched: 7. Here the CDR3 DNA reads TGTGCCAGCAGTTTTGGGGACAGGGGCTTCCAGCAGTACTTC. Translating it yields CASSFGDRGFQQYF.

V is TRBV15 and J is TRBJ1-2; D possibly corresponds to TRBD1 (5 bases). This CDR3 region has 14 residues. Germline V CDR1 and CDR2: LNHNV, YYDKDF (reference sequence). V was cut by 6 bases and J by 6 bases, with 17 bases left in between. CDR3 DNA sequence: TGTGCCACCAGGAAGGGGCAGGGTGTGGATGGCTACACCTTC. Its translation: CATRKGQGVDGYTF.

The chain links TRBV5-6 to TRBJ1-1; no reliable D call. Deletions cut 4 bases from V and 3 bases from J, with 19 bases between. This CDR3 contains 16 residues. The V gene's germline CDR1 is SGHDT and CDR2 YYEEEE. The chain's CDR3 is CASSVQKRDMYTEAFF. The DNA for the CDR3 is TGTGCCAGCAGCGTGCAGAAGAGAGACATGTACACTGAAGCTTTCTTT.

The chain is built from TRBV4-2 and TRBJ1-2; D may be TRBD1 (6 bases). Germline V gene sequence: CDR1 LGHNA, CDR2 YNFKEQ. The CDR3 runs 15 residues. Trimming removed 1 base at V and 2 bases at J, with 11 bases between. DNA of the CDR3: TGTGCCAGCAGCCAAGGAGGGAGGGGGAACTATGGCTACACCTTC. Its protein product is CASSQGGRGNYGYTF.

The sample holds a few counts of this clone. The rearrangement uses TRBV19 and TRBJ1-2; 7 bases align to TRBD1. CDR3 length: 14 amino acids. The ends lost 7 bases at V and 4 bases at J; junction bases unmatched: 9. Germline V CDR1 and CDR2: LNHDA, SQIVND (reference sequence). CDR3 sequence (DNA): TGTGCCAGTAACCCACAGGGGATCGGCTATGGCTACACCTTC. Its protein product is CASNPQGIGYGYTF.

The rearrangement joins TRBV5-4 to TRBJ1-1; TRBD1 might be the D (6 bases). CDR3 size: 14 residues. Trimming left V 2 bases short and J 6 bases short, with 14 bases between. Germline V CDR1 and CDR2: SGHNT, YYREEE (reference sequence). The CDR3 coding sequence is TGTGCCAGCAGCTTACAGGGAGTAACTTCTGAAGCTTTCTTT. Amino acids: CASSLQGVTSEAFF.

The chain couples TRBV11-2 to TRBJ2-1; perhaps TRBD2 as D (5 bases). The CDR3 has 17 amino acids. The germline V gene encodes CDR1 SGHAT and CDR2 FQNNGV. The V and J ends lost 1 base and 0 bases respectively, with 13 bases between them. The CDR3 bases are TGTGCCAGCAGCTTAGGTGGATACGGGATCTCCTACAATGAGCAGTTCTTC. It yields the protein CASSLGGYGISYNEQFF.

This clone turned up a few times. This rearrangement joins TRBV7-2 to TRBJ1-1; D remains ambiguous. Germline CDR1 is SGHTA and CDR2 is FQGNSA. With 0 bases removed from V and 0 bases from J, the gap between germline ends came to 5 bases. The CDR3 covers 14 residues. The CDR3 here is CASSLAGVNTEAFF. The CDR3 nucleotides are TGTGCCAGCAGCTTAGCAGGAGTGAACACTGAAGCTTTCTTT. Combining the CDR3 with reference TRBV7-2 and TRBJ1-1 gives the whole variable domain GAGVSQSPSNKVTEKGKDVELRCDPISGHTALYWYRQSLGQGLEFLIYFQGNSAPDKSGLPSDRFSAERTGGSVSTLTIQRTQQEDSAVYLCASSLAGVNTEAFFGQGTRLTVV.

CDR3 coding DNA: TGTGCCAGCAAGGGACTAGCCTGGGGGTTCTTC. This sequence encodes CASKGLAWGFF. The chain carries TRBV27 and TRBJ2-1; 9 bases agree with TRBD2. CDR1 and CDR2 from the germline V gene are MNHEY and SMNVEV (reference sequence). With V trimmed by 7 bases and J by 15 bases, 7 bases remained unmatched. This CDR3 contains 11 residues.

V and J are TRBV5-4 and TRBJ2-3, with TRBD2 identical over 13 bases. CDR1 is SGHNT, CDR2 YYREEE, per germline (reference sequence). This CDR3 spans 17 amino acids. The ends lost 0 bases at V and 1 base at J; junction bases unmatched: 2. The CDR3 here is CASSLAGLAGRTDTQYF. In DNA form, the CDR3 reads TGTGCCAGCAGCTTGGCGGGACTAGCGGGACGCACAGATACGCAGTATTTT.

The chain couples TRBV7-9 to TRBJ2-4; possible D gene TRBD2, 6 bases. The germline CDR1 and CDR2 sequences are SEHNR and FQNEAQ (reference sequence). The CDR3 runs to 14 residues. Trimming took off 5 bases at V and 9 bases at J, with 17 bases between the two ends. DNA for the CDR3: TGTGCCAGCAGCCAAGAGGAGGGAAGGGGCATTCAGTACTTC. Its translation: CASSQEEGRGIQYF.

This clone was observed a handful of times. This rearrangement joins TRBV5-5 to TRBJ2-7, with D maybe TRBD1 (7 bases). The CDR3 runs 13 residues. The germline CDR1 and CDR2 sequences are SGHKS and YYEKEE (reference sequence). The V and J ends lost 7 bases and 5 bases respectively, with 16 bases between them. The CDR3 sequence is CASGLQGGNEQYF. The DNA for the CDR3 is TGTGCCAGCGGCCTCCAGGGGGGTAACGAGCAGTACTTC.